This record covers a single T cell receptor beta chain. This could be a read error, since a much larger clone is one nucleotide away. J gave up 6 bases and V 4 bases, and 8 bases lay outside the gene matches. Germline-derived CDR1 and CDR2 are DFQATT and SNEGSKA (reference sequence). The CDR3 contains 15 residues. RNA was extracted from bulk tissue without any cell sorting. Distant lung tissue was collected more than 3 cm away from the tumor edge. Three rounds of nested PCR, following a modified ARM-PCR protocol, produced the TCRbeta library. Using its own MiXCR run on the multiplex PCR reads, TCRdb lists one record per CDR3 protein. The table includes approximately 68,000 distinct CDR3 sequences, around 76% detected once. The sample comes from a study of tumor and adjacent non-tumor tissue in lung cancer.

The sequence was collected from a man aged 55 to 69 with non-small cell lung cancer. The chain carries TRBV20-1 and TRBJ2-1; 11 nucleotides line up with TRBD1. Sequencing was performed on distant non-tumor lung tissue. The CDR3 region has the DNA TGCAGTGCTATAGGGGGGGACAGGGGGGCCAATGAGCAGTTCTTC. Translation: CSAIGGDRGANEQFF.